This T cell receptor beta chain was found in a study of response to subunit inactivated influenza vaccine. General study findings and limits: Few new T cells, the authors suggested, are recruited by each seasonal influenza vaccination.

This clonotype appeared a few times. The antigen is not known. Each CDR3 protein gets one entry after TCRdb re-called the RT-PCR reads with MiXCR. Of 550,000 to 600,000 distinct CDR3 sequences listed, roughly 10% were seen once; the top ten hold 10% to 13%. The CDR3 extends over 14 amino acids. Germline-derived CDR1 and CDR2 are SGHTA and FQGNSA. Trimming cost V 5 bases and J 5 bases, with 15 bases left between them. The chain employs TRBV7-2 and TRBJ1-1, with a tentative D call TRBD1 (5 bases). This clonotype originated in a man aged 50-60 years who received an inactivated influenza vaccine. The source material was PBMCs from blood, sampled on the day of vaccination. CDR3 protein: CASSPRGRWTEAFF. The CDR3 bases are TGTGCCAGCAGCCCTAGGGGCAGGTGGACTGAAGCTTTCTTT.